The sequence of this T cell receptor (beta chain) was determined in a study of blood T cell repertoires in COVID-19. The CDR3 contains 14 residues. In germline, CDR1 is LGHDT, CDR2 YNNKEL (reference sequence). With 1 base removed from V and 8 bases from J, the gap between germline ends came to 11 bases. Sequenced by immunoSEQ multiplex PCR; TCRdb stores in-frame clones only, minus some. This table holds 97,000 or so clones, about 88% found once. This sequence joins TRBV3-1 (or the pseudogene TRBV3-2) and TRBJ1-4, with TRBD1 as a possible D gene (6 bases). This TCR came from a man between 45 and 60 years old with active or convalescent COVID-19. Sequenced sample: peripheral blood. The CDR3: CASSQGGGGEKLFF. CDR3 sequence (DNA): TGTGCCAGCAGCCAAGGCGGGGGCGGGGAAAAACTGTTTTTT.